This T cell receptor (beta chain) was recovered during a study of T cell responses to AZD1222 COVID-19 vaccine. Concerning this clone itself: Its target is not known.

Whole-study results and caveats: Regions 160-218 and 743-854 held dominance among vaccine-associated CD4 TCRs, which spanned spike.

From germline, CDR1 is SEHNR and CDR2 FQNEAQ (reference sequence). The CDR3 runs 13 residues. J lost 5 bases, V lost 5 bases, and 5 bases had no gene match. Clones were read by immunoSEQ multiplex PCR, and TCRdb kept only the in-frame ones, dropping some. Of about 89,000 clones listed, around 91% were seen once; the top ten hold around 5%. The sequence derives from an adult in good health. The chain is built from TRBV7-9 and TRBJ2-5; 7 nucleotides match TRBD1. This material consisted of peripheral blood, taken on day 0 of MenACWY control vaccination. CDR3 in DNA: TGTGCCAGCAGCACACAGGGGTGGGAGACCCAGTACTTC. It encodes CASSTQGWETQYF.